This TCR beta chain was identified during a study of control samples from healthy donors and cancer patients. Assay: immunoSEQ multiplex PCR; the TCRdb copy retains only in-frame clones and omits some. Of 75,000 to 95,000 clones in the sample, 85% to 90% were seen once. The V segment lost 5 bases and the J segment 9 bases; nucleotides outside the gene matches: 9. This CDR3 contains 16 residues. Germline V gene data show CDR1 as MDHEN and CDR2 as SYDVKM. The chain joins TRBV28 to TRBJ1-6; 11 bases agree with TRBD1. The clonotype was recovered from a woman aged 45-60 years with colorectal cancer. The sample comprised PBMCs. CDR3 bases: TGTGCCAGCAGTCGCACCGCCGGGACAGGGGGTTCACCCCTCCACTTT. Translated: CASSRTAGTGGSPLHF.